One and the same sample provided the 20 T cell receptor beta chains below, sequenced in a study of T cell responses to AZD1222 COVID-19 vaccine. Measured with immunoSEQ multiplex PCR; TCRdb has only the in-frame clones, and not every one. The sample lists 100,000 or so clones; 70% to 90% were seen once. The source material was peripheral blood, sampled 28 days after the second AZD1222 dose. These receptors all come from an adult who received the AZD1222 COVID-19 vaccine.

The gene calls are TRBV19 and TRBJ1-6, with 7 bases lining up with TRBD1. V lost 5 bases to trimming and J lost 0 bases; unmatched junction nucleotides: 10. Per germline, CDR1 LNHDA and CDR2 SQIVND (reference sequence). The CDR3 consists of 18 residues. CDR3 loop: CASSPGGAGLSYNSPLHF. CDR3 nucleotides: TGTGCCAGTAGTCCAGGGGGAGCCGGCCTCTCCTATAATTCACCCCTCCACTTT.

V usage is TRBV5-4 and J usage is TRBJ1-5, with TRBD1 as a possible D gene (5 bases). Per germline, CDR1 SGHNT and CDR2 YYREEE (reference sequence). The length of the CDR3 is 13 residues. Trimming pared 2 bases from V and 4 bases from J, leaving 7 bases between. Here the CDR3 DNA reads TGTGCCAGCAGCTTTGGGGGTAATCAGCCCCAGCATTTT. It translates to CASSFGGNQPQHF.

The V and J genes are TRBV10-2 and TRBJ2-1; a possible D gene is TRBD2 (6 bases). The germline V gene encodes CDR1 WSHSY and CDR2 SAAADI. V lost 6 bases and J lost 3, with 9 bases in between. The CDR3 length is 13 residues. The CDR3 nucleotides read TGCGCCAGCAGCGGGAGTCTCTACAATGAGCAGTTCTTC. This codes for CASSGSLYNEQFF.

The V gene is TRBV19, the J gene TRBJ1-5; D not certain. Trimming shortened V by 10 bases and J by 2 bases, and 24 bases separated the two germline ends. The length of the CDR3 is 17 residues. Germline loops: CDR1 LNHDA, CDR2 SQIVND (reference sequence). The DNA for the CDR3 is TGTGCCATCAGTCTAGTGCCTGGGCCGAGAGGCAATCAGCCCCAGCATTTT. Amino acids: CAISLVPGPRGNQPQHF.

The rearrangement uses TRBV6-1 and TRBJ1-5, with D uncertain. This CDR3 comprises 15 residues. Germline CDR1 and CDR2: MNHNS and SASEGT. Trimming cost V 2 bases and J 1 base, with 9 bases left between them. DNA for the CDR3: TGTGCCAGCAGTGAATTCGTGTCAAGCAATCAGCCCCAGCATTTT. Its translation is CASSEFVSSNQPQHF.

The rearrangement joins TRBV7-8 to TRBJ1-1; D gene ambiguous. Trimming pared 5 bases from V and 11 bases from J, leaving 21 bases between. This CDR3 region has 14 residues. The germline V gene has CDR1 SGHVS and CDR2 FQNEAQ. The CDR3 bases are TGTGCCAGCAGCCTGCAGATCGTAAAGGGTGACGCTTTCTTT. Its translation is CASSLQIVKGDAFF.

In its sample, this clone was seen once. The chain uses TRBV7-3 and TRBJ1-2; no firm D call. The germline CDR1 and CDR2 sequences are SGHTA and FQGTGA. The CDR3 loop spans 13 amino acids. The V end was cut by 5 bases, the J end by 2 bases, with 9 bases between. CDR3 amino acids: CASSPGKNYGYTF. CDR3 nucleotides: TGTGCCAGCAGCCCAGGAAAAAACTATGGCTACACCTTC.

This clone occurred once. This chain joins TRBV5-4 and TRBJ1-6; D possibly corresponds to TRBD1 (5 bases). Germline CDR1 reads SGHNT; CDR2 reads YYREEE (reference sequence). The V gene lost 1 base and the J gene lost 8 bases, with 10 bases spanning the gap. This CDR3 comprises 14 residues. The CDR3: CASSLLRVYSPLHF. The CDR3 DNA reads as TGTGCCAGCAGCTTGCTCAGGGTTTATTCACCCCTCCACTTT.

This clone was picked up one time. This chain connects TRBV2 to TRBJ1-1; D remains ambiguous. V lost 1 base, J lost 5 bases, and 14 bases lay in between. The germline gives CDR1 SNHLY, CDR2 FYNNEI. The CDR3 consists of 15 residues. The CDR3 DNA reads TGTGCCAGCAGTGAAGAAGGAGGGCCATCAACTGAAGCTTTCTTT. The encoded protein is CASSEEGGPSTEAFF. Filled out from reference TRBV2 and TRBJ1-1, the complete variable domain reads EPEVTQTPSHQVTQMGQEVILRCVPISNHLYFYWYRQILGQKVEFLVSFYNNEISEKSEIFDDQFSVERPDGSNFTLKIRSTKLEDSAMYFCASSEEGGPSTEAFFGQGTRLTVV.

The chain couples TRBV28 to TRBJ2-4; D unclear. The CDR3 has 14 amino acids. Germline lookup yields CDR1 MDHEN and CDR2 SYDVKM. Deletions cut 3 bases from V and 7 bases from J, with 13 bases between. The CDR3 region is CASSLRNDGNIQYF. The CDR3 DNA is TGTGCCAGCAGTTTGAGGAATGATGGGAACATTCAGTACTTC.

This clone has only a few counts. CDR3 nucleotides: TGTGCCAGCAGTTCCCTGGCCCTTTCGGGTCCCGCTCAGCCCCAGCATTTT. This sequence encodes CASSSLALSGPAQPQHF. The chain combines TRBV28 with TRBJ1-5; D gene ambiguous. The CDR3 extends over 17 amino acids. Germline CDR1 and CDR2: MDHEN and SYDVKM. Trimming cost V 4 bases and J 6 bases, with 22 bases left between them.

This clone has a single count. The rearrangement links TRBV30 to TRBJ1-2; D is unresolved. Looked up from germline, CDR1 is GTSNPN and CDR2 is SVGIG (reference sequence). The CDR3 is made up of 10 amino acids. V was clipped by 5 bases and J by 8 bases, with 9 bases between them. CDR3 bases: TGTGCCTGGTGGCAAGGAGGCTACACCTTC. Translation gives CAWWQGGYTF. The entire variable domain, with the rest obtained from reference TRBV30 and TRBJ1-2, is as follows: SQTIHQWPATLVQPVGSPLSLECTVEGTSNPNLYWYRQAAGRGLQLLFYSVGIGQISSEVPQNLSASRPQDRQFILSSKKLLLSDSGFYLCAWWQGGYTFGSGTRLTVV.

The rearrangement joins TRBV27 to TRBJ1-5; D possibly corresponds to TRBD1 (6 bases). The length of the CDR3 is 15 residues. Germline values: CDR1 MNHEY, CDR2 SMNVEV (reference sequence). V dropped 3 bases and J dropped 4 bases, with 13 bases sitting between them. The CDR3 region has the DNA TGTGCCAGCAGTTTCGGGGTAGACAGGAATCAGCCCCAGCATTTT. It codes for CASSFGVDRNQPQHF.

The gene calls are TRBV29-1 and TRBJ2-7; D not certain. V shed 0 bases and J shed 3 bases, with 6 bases lying between them. This CDR3 has 12 residues. CDR1 SQVTM and CDR2 ANQGSEA come from the germline V gene. In DNA, the CDR3 is TGCAGCGTTGAAGACAGCCTCTACGAGCAGTACTTC. It is translated as CSVEDSLYEQYF.

J is TRBJ1-5 and V is TRBV6-1; tentatively, D is TRBD1 (6 bases). V was shortened by 1 base and J by 4 bases, with 14 bases between the two germline ends. In germline, CDR1 is MNHNS, CDR2 SASEGT. This CDR3 is 16 amino acids long. CDR3 DNA: TGTGCCAGCAGTGAAGTGGGGGGCGCGGTGAATCAGCCCCAGCATTTT. Its protein product is CASSEVGGAVNQPQHF.

The V call is TRBV12-3 or TRBV12-4, the J call TRBJ2-1; no reliable D call. V lost 7 bases to trimming and J lost 9 bases, with 16 bases between them. This CDR3 is 13 amino acids long. In DNA form, the CDR3 reads TGTGCCAGCACGGTCTCCACGGGCGGTGAGCAGTTCTTC. Encoded protein: CASTVSTGGEQFF.

The chain links TRBV7-2 to TRBJ2-5; 11 bases agree with TRBD1. The junction had 3 bases not matched to a gene; V was cut back by 4 bases and J by 2 bases. Germline loops: CDR1 SGHTA, CDR2 FQGNSA. The CDR3 covers 15 residues. This chain's CDR3 is CASSSGQGAQETQYF. The CDR3 nucleotides read TGTGCCAGCAGCTCAGGACAGGGGGCTCAAGAGACCCAGTACTTC.

The rearrangement uses TRBV5-5 and TRBJ2-3; 7 nucleotides agree with TRBD2. J gave up 2 bases and V 1 base, and 7 bases lay outside the gene matches. CDR1 is SGHKS and CDR2 is YYEKEE in the germline V gene (reference sequence). The CDR3 length is 16 residues. The CDR3 DNA is TGTGCCAGCAGCTTGAGGGAGGGTAGCTACACAGATACGCAGTATTTT. This codes for CASSLREGSYTDTQYF.

This chain joins TRBV15 and TRBJ2-7; the D gene could be TRBD1 or TRBD2 (5 bases each). The CDR3 contains 15 residues. The V end was cut by 0 bases, the J end by 2 bases, with 11 bases between. Germline V gene data show CDR1 as LNHNV and CDR2 as YYDKDF (reference sequence). CDR3 coding DNA: TGTGCCACCAGCAGAGAAAGGGACGGCCCCTACGAGCAGTACTTC. It encodes CATSRERDGPYEQYF.

This clone has just one count. V is TRBV27 and J is TRBJ1-5, with 9 bases lining up with TRBD1. The CDR3 spans 15 residues. With 5 bases clipped from V and 5 bases from J, the junction kept 7 bases outside the gene matches. Germline V lookup: CDR1 MNHEY, CDR2 SMNVEV (reference sequence). The DNA for the CDR3 is TGTGCCAGCAGTGCACCGGGACAGGGCCATCAGCCCCAGCATTTT. Its protein is CASSAPGQGHQPQHF.